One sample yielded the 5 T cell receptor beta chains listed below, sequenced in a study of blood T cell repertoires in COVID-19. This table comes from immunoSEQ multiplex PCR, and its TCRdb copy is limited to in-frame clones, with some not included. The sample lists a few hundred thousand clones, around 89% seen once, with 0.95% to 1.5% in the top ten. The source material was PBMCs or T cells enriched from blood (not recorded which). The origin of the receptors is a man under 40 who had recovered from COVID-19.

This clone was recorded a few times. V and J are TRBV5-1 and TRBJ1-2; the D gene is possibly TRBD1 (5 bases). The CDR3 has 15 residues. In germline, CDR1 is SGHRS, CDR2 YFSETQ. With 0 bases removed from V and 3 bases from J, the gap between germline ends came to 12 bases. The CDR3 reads CASSLVGGFDYGYTF. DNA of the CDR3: TGCGCCAGCAGCTTGGTGGGGGGATTTGACTATGGCTACACCTTC.

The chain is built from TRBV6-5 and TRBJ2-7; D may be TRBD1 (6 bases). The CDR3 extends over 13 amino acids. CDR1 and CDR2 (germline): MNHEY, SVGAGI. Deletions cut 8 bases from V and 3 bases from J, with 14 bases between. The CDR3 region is CASETGNLYEQYF. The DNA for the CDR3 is TGTGCCAGCGAAACAGGGAACCTCTACGAGCAGTACTTC.

DNA for the CDR3: TGTGCCAGCAGCCAGGGGGTTAACTATGGCTACACCTTC. It encodes CASSQGVNYGYTF. This chain links TRBV5-5 with TRBJ1-2, with TRBD1 matching over 7 bases. The CDR3 loop spans 13 amino acids. Per the germline V gene, CDR1 is SGHKS and CDR2 is YYEKEE (reference sequence). The junction had 1 base not matched to a gene; V was cut back by 4 bases and J by 1 base.

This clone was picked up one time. The CDR3 here is CASSIRGDRGLSNQPQHF. In nucleotides, the CDR3 is TGTGCCAGTAGTATACGGGGGGACAGGGGGCTTAGCAATCAGCCCCAGCATTTT. The chain recombines TRBV19 with TRBJ1-5, with 12 bases aligning to TRBD1. Germline-derived CDR1 and CDR2 are LNHDA and SQIVND (reference sequence). The CDR3 extends over 18 amino acids. After removal of 2 bases from V and 0 bases from J, the junction contained 5 bases not matched to a gene.

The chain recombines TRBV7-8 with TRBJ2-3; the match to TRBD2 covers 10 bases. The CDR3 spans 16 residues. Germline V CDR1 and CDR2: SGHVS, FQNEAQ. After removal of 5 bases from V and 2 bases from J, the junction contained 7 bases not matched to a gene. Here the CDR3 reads CASSQLAGTSTDTQYF. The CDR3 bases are TGTGCCAGCAGCCAACTAGCGGGAACTTCCACAGATACGCAGTATTTT.